This TCR beta chain was captured in a study of OX40 agonist ivuxolimab in advanced cancers. Here immunoSEQ multiplex PCR was the method, and the copy in TCRdb shows in-frame clones only, minus some. The sample has around 72,000 clones, 80% to 85% seen once. The length of the CDR3 is 14 residues. Germline V lookup: CDR1 SGHRS, CDR2 YFSETQ. Trimming took off 0 bases at V and 2 bases at J, with 7 bases between the two ends. The sample consisted of CD4+ or CD8+ T cells sorted from blood, taken in a trial of the OX40 agonist ivuxolimab. This TCR was recovered from an adult with an advanced solid tumor such as melanoma, head and neck, liver or kidney cancer. The V and J genes are TRBV5-1 and TRBJ2-3; possible D gene TRBD1, 5 bases. CDR3 residues: CASSLEGVTDTQYF. The DNA of the CDR3 is TGCGCCAGCAGCTTGGAAGGGGTCACAGATACGCAGTATTTT.